The 14 T cell receptor beta chains given below trace back to one sample, sequenced in a study of T cells in Graves' hyperthyroidism and ophthalmopathy. TCR beta CDR3 regions were amplified from RNA. A first-round RT-PCR of the TCR CDR3 used the HTBI primer set. MiXCR, run by TCRdb on the multiplex PCR reads, gives a single entry per CDR3 protein. The data show some 620,000 distinct CDR3 sequences, around 15% seen once. Sequenced material: blood. The receptors stem from a woman aged 30 to 39 with Graves' hyperthyroidism.

This chain links TRBV28 with TRBJ2-7, with 9 bases aligning to TRBD2. J was trimmed by 0 bases and V by 6 bases; bases with no gene match: 12. The V gene's germline CDR1 is MDHEN and CDR2 SYDVKM. The CDR3 is 17 residues long. The CDR3 sequence: CASSPGGGGRASYEQYF. The CDR3 DNA is TGTGCCAGCAGCCCTGGGGGGGGCGGGAGGGCCTCCTACGAGCAGTACTTC.

There are many counts of this clonotype. The chain couples TRBV6-1 to TRBJ2-2, with D perhaps being TRBD1 or TRBD2 (5 bases each). Germline V gene sequence: CDR1 MNHNS, CDR2 SASEGT. Trimming removed 7 bases from V and 4 bases from J, with 16 bases in between. The length of the CDR3 is 15 residues. The CDR3 DNA sequence: TGTGCCAGCACCTCCTTCCATGGGGGCACCGGGGAGCTGTTTTTT. Residues: CASTSFHGGTGELFF.

This clonotype was picked up many times. The chain links TRBV5-1 to TRBJ2-7; 7 bases line up with TRBD1. V was pared by 3 bases and J by 1 base, with 4 bases of the junction left unmatched. The CDR3 is 14 amino acids. From germline, CDR1 is SGHRS and CDR2 YFSETQ. CDR3 amino acids: CASSWDSRSYEQYF. The CDR3 DNA reads TGCGCCAGCAGCTGGGACAGCCGGTCCTACGAGCAGTACTTC.

The rearrangement joins TRBV14 to TRBJ2-7, with a tentative D call TRBD1 (6 bases). The V gene's germline CDR1 is SGHDN and CDR2 FVKESK. This CDR3 region has 15 residues. V lost 0 bases and J 3 bases, leaving 12 bases between the germline ends. The CDR3 spells CASSQETGTFYEQYF. Written as DNA, the CDR3 is TGTGCCAGCAGCCAAGAAACAGGGACCTTCTACGAGCAGTACTTC. Full variable domain (outside the CDR3, taken from reference TRBV14 and TRBJ2-7): EAGVTQFPSHSVIEKGQTVTLRCDPISGHDNLYWYRRVMGKEIKFLLHFVKESKQDESGMPNNRFLAERTGGTYSTLKVQPAELEDSGVYFCASSQETGTFYEQYFGPGTRLTVT.

The V and J genes are TRBV29-1 and TRBJ2-7, with TRBD1 matching 9 bases. The junction had 4 bases not matched to a gene; V was cut back by 4 bases and J by 3 bases. The CDR3 is made up of 13 amino acids. The V gene's germline CDR1 is SQVTM and CDR2 ANQGSEA. The CDR3 bases are TGCAGCGTTGCCTCGGGACAGGGCTACGAGCAGTACTTC. Translated, it gives CSVASGQGYEQYF.

There are many counts of this clonotype. This chain joins TRBV28 and TRBJ2-7, with D possibly being TRBD1 (5 bases). The CDR3 has 15 residues. V was shortened by 3 bases and J by 0 bases, with 12 bases between the two germline ends. CDR1 MDHEN and CDR2 SYDVKM come from the germline V gene. The CDR3 loop reads CASSLPATGSYEQYF. As DNA, the CDR3 is TGTGCCAGCAGTTTGCCGGCTACAGGCTCCTACGAGCAGTACTTC.

In this sample, this clonotype turned up a few times. The chain is built from TRBV2 and TRBJ1-2, with D possibly matching TRBD1 (6 bases). The length of the CDR3 is 16 residues. Deletions cut 7 bases from V and 10 bases from J, with 28 bases between. CDR1 is SNHLY, CDR2 FYNNEI, per germline. The CDR3 loop reads CASTPRGGGLITAYTF. In nucleotides, the CDR3 is TGTGCCAGCACCCCACGAGGTGGGGGCCTTATAACGGCCTACACCTTC.

This clonotype showed up many times. The gene calls are TRBV20-1 and TRBJ2-7, with D unclear. V was shortened by 5 bases and J by 3 bases, with 17 bases between the two germline ends. CDR3 size: 14 residues. CDR1 and CDR2 from the germline V gene are DFQATT and SNEGSKA (reference sequence). The CDR3 reads CSAPKDGKFYEQYF. CDR3 bases: TGCAGTGCTCCGAAGGACGGTAAATTCTACGAGCAGTACTTC.

V and J are TRBV11-2 and TRBJ2-3; 11 bases agree with TRBD2. The CDR3 length is 16 residues. Germline-derived CDR1 and CDR2 are SGHAT and FQNNGV. V lost 5 bases to trimming and J lost 2 bases; unmatched junction nucleotides: 6. The CDR3, as DNA: TGTGCCAGCAGCAGAACTAGCGGGAGCTTCACAGATACGCAGTATTTT. This encodes CASSRTSGSFTDTQYF. The whole variable domain, filled in from reference TRBV11-2 and TRBJ2-3, reads EAGVAQSPRYKIIEKRQSVAFWCNPISGHATLYWYQQILGQGPKLLIQFQNNGVVDDSQLPKDRFSAERLKGVDSTLKIQPAKLEDSAVYLCASSRTSGSFTDTQYFGPGTRLTVL.

This clonotype was observed a few times. The V gene is TRBV5-1, the J gene TRBJ2-7; TRBD1 is a possible D gene (6 bases). The V gene lost 3 bases and the J gene lost 5 bases, with 15 bases spanning the gap. Germline lookup yields CDR1 SGHRS and CDR2 YFSETQ. This CDR3 has 14 amino acids. The CDR3 protein is CASSWAGQYDEQYF. The CDR3 nucleotides are TGCGCCAGCAGCTGGGCCGGACAGTATGACGAGCAGTACTTC.

This clonotype has just a few counts. The junction departs from the called germline gene at one end, perhaps through a read error. The chain links TRBV6-1 to TRBJ1-1; the D gene is possibly TRBD1 (5 bases). This CDR3 contains 14 residues. Germline values: CDR1 MNHNS, CDR2 SASEGT. CDR3 coding DNA: TGCGCCAGCAGTGAAGCAGGGTCGAGCACTGAAGCTTTCTTT. Amino acids: CASSEAGSSTEAFF.

The chain couples TRBV19 to TRBJ2-2, with TRBD2 matching 15 bases. This CDR3 is built from 15 residues. The germline V gene encodes CDR1 LNHDA and CDR2 SQIVND (reference sequence). After removal of 7 bases from V and 7 bases from J, the junction contained 4 bases not matched to a gene. Here the CDR3 reads CASMGLAGGHGELFF. For the CDR3, the DNA is TGTGCCAGTATGGGACTAGCGGGAGGTCACGGGGAGCTGTTTTTT.

This clonotype was seen only a few times. This chain links TRBV30 with TRBJ2-1, with D hard to call. Germline CDR1 is GTSNPN and CDR2 is SVGIG (reference sequence). The CDR3 spans 12 residues. Trimming took 0 bases from V and 5 from J, leaving 5 bases between them. The CDR3 nucleotides read TGTGCCTGGAGTGTTACAAACAATGAGCAGTTCTTC. Translation gives CAWSVTNNEQFF.

This clonotype was seen only a few times. The chain is built from TRBV4-1 and TRBJ2-7; perhaps TRBD2 as D (6 bases). V lost 3 bases and J lost 2, with 17 bases in between. The CDR3 sequence is 16 residues long. Per germline, CDR1 MGHRA and CDR2 YSYEKL. The CDR3 loop is CASSHSGGKGAYEQYF. The CDR3 DNA is TGCGCCAGCAGCCATTCCGGGGGAAAAGGGGCCTACGAGCAGTACTTC.